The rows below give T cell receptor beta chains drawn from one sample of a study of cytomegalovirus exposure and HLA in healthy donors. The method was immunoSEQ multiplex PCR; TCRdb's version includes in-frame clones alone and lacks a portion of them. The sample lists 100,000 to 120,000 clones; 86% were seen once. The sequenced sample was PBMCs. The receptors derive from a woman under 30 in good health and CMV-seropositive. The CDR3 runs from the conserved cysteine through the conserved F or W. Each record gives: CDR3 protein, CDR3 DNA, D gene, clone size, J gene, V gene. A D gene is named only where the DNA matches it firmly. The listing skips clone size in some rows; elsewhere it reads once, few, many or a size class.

CDR3 protein: CASSPIGQGGLEQYF
CDR3 DNA: TGTGCCAGCTCACCAATCGGACAGGGAGGGCTCGAGCAGTACTTC
D gene: .
clone size: once
J gene: TRBJ2-7
V gene: TRBV18

CDR3 protein: CATSRGANYGYTF
CDR3 DNA: TGTGCCACCAGCAGAGGGGCAAACTATGGCTACACCTTC
D gene: .
clone size: .
J gene: TRBJ1-2
V gene: TRBV15

CDR3 protein: CASSLGQSNQPQHF
CDR3 DNA: TGTGCCAGCAGTTTGGGACAGAGCAATCAGCCCCAGCATTTT
D gene: TRBD1
clone size: .
J gene: TRBJ1-5
V gene: TRBV6-5

CDR3 protein: CASSPLLDAGGYTF
CDR3 DNA: TGCGCCAGCAGCCCCCTCTTGGATGCAGGAGGCTACACCTTC
D gene: .
clone size: once
J gene: TRBJ1-2
V gene: TRBV5-1

CDR3 protein: CASGRRGGPLGDTQYF
CDR3 DNA: TGTGCCAGCGGCCGGAGAGGCGGCCCCTTGGGAGATACGCAGTATTTT
D gene: .
clone size: .
J gene: TRBJ2-3
V gene: TRBV11-3

CDR3 protein: CASSLGPRYEQYF
CDR3 DNA: TGTGCCAGCAGCTTAGGGCCGAGATACGAGCAGTACTTC
D gene: .
clone size: few
J gene: TRBJ2-7
V gene: TRBV7-3

CDR3 protein: CASSSGTSGSSYEQYF
CDR3 DNA: TGCGCCAGCAGCTCCGGGACTAGCGGGAGCTCCTACGAGCAGTACTTC
D gene: TRBD2
clone size: once
J gene: TRBJ2-7
V gene: TRBV5-1

CDR3 protein: CASSFSISRGTGGSYEQYF
CDR3 DNA: TGCGCCAGCAGCTTCTCGATCTCACGAGGGACAGGGGGGTCCTACGAGCAGTACTTC
D gene: TRBD1
clone size: .
J gene: TRBJ2-7
V gene: TRBV5-1

CDR3 protein: CASSLLGVNEKLFF
CDR3 DNA: TGTGCCAGCAGCTTGTTAGGGGTCAATGAAAAACTGTTTTTT
D gene: .
clone size: once
J gene: TRBJ1-4
V gene: TRBV5-5

CDR3 protein: CASSPRTALDGYTF
CDR3 DNA: TGTGCCAGCAGCCCACGGACAGCCCTCGACGGCTACACCTTC
D gene: .
clone size: .
J gene: TRBJ1-2
V gene: TRBV5-6

CDR3 protein: CANKGGAEREQFF
CDR3 DNA: TGTGCCAACAAGGGTGGGGCCGAGAGAGAGCAGTTCTTC
D gene: .
clone size: .
J gene: TRBJ2-1
V gene: TRBV10-3

CDR3 protein: CAWSESPGLGYTF
CDR3 DNA: TGTGCCTGGAGTGAAAGCCCCGGTTTGGGCTACACCTTC
D gene: .
clone size: .
J gene: TRBJ1-2
V gene: TRBV30

CDR3 protein: CSVPWFPGTGGLTEAFF
CDR3 DNA: TGCAGCGTTCCATGGTTTCCCGGGACAGGGGGCTTGACTGAAGCTTTCTTT
D gene: TRBD1
clone size: .
J gene: TRBJ1-1
V gene: TRBV29-1

CDR3 protein: CASSIGRGDYNEQFF
CDR3 DNA: TGTGCCAGTAGTATAGGGCGGGGGGACTACAATGAGCAGTTCTTC
D gene: TRBD2
clone size: few
J gene: TRBJ2-1
V gene: TRBV19

CDR3 protein: CASSWQGSYNEQFF
CDR3 DNA: TGTGCCAGCAGCTGGCAGGGCTCCTACAATGAGCAGTTCTTC
D gene: .
clone size: .
J gene: TRBJ2-1
V gene: TRBV7-9

CDR3 protein: CASSQRDRTEQFF
CDR3 DNA: TGTGCCAGCAGCCAAAGGGACAGAACTGAGCAGTTCTTC
D gene: TRBD1
clone size: few
J gene: TRBJ2-1
V gene: TRBV14

CDR3 protein: CASSEWGSRVSRGTGELFF
CDR3 DNA: TGCGCCAGCAGTGAGTGGGGGTCTAGGGTGTCCCGGGGGACCGGGGAGCTGTTTTTT
D gene: .
clone size: .
J gene: TRBJ2-2
V gene: TRBV10-2